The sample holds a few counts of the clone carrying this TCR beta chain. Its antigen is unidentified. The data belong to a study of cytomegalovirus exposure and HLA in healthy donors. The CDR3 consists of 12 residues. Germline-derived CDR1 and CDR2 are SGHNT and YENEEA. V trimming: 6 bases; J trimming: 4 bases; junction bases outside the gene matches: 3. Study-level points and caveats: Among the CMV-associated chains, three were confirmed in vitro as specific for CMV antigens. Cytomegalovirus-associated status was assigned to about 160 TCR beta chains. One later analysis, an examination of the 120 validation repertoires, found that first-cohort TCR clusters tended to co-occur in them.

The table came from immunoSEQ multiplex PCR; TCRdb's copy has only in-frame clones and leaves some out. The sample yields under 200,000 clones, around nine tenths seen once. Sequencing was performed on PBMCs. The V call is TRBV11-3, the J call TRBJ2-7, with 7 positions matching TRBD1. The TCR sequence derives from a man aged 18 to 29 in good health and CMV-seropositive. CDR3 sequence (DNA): TGTGCCAGCAGTACACAGGGGTACGAGCAGTACTTC. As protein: CASSTQGYEQYF.